This passage covers 14 T cell receptor beta chains from one sample sequenced in a study of regulatory T cells in long-lasting Graves disease. CDR3 regions were amplified by Arm-PCR using iRepertoire HTBI primers to build TCR beta libraries. TCRdb reanalysed the multiplex PCR reads using MiXCR and keeps one entry per CDR3 protein. The sample yields around 500,000 distinct CDR3 sequences, about a fifth seen once. Documented time point: persistent/refractory GD, antithyroid drugs over 5 years with positive TRAb. RNA extracted from PBMCs served as the sequencing template. The starting material was peripheral blood mononuclear cells (PBMCs), obtained when the disease was refractory, from a patient treated with antithyroid drugs. The receptors were gathered from a female donor with Graves disease.

The V and J genes are TRBV30 and TRBJ2-7; either TRBD1 or TRBD2 may fit D (5 bases each). Per germline, CDR1 GTSNPN and CDR2 SVGIG (reference sequence). The CDR3 is made up of 14 amino acids. V shed 3 bases and J shed 4 bases, with 16 bases lying between them. The CDR3 DNA follows: TGTGCCTGGAGGGACAAGAGGTTAGCGTACGAGCAGTACTTC. As protein: CAWRDKRLAYEQYF. Using reference TRBV30 and TRBJ2-7 for the parts outside the CDR3, the full variable domain is SQTIHQWPATLVQPVGSPLSLECTVEGTSNPNLYWYRQAAGRGLQLLFYSVGIGQISSEVPQNLSASRPQDRQFILSSKKLLLSDSGFYLCAWRDKRLAYEQYFGPGTRLTVT.

The chain employs TRBV9 and TRBJ2-7, with a tentative D call TRBD2 (6 bases). CDR1 SGDLS and CDR2 YYNGEE come from the germline V gene. V lost 7 bases and J 3 bases, leaving 20 bases between the germline ends. This CDR3 contains 15 residues. CDR3 amino acids: CASSPVLSGNYEQYF. The DNA for the CDR3 is TGTGCCAGCTCACCGGTCCTTAGCGGAAACTACGAGCAGTACTTC. The full variable domain, its missing parts supplied by reference TRBV9 and TRBJ2-7, is DSGVTQTPKHLITATGQRVTLRCSPRSGDLSVYWYQQSLDQGLQFLIQYYNGEERAKGNILERFSAQQFPDLHSELNLSSLELGDSALYFCASSPVLSGNYEQYFGPGTRLTVT.

The chain carries TRBV6-5 and TRBJ1-5; 8 nucleotides agree with TRBD1. The V and J ends lost 4 bases and 6 bases, in that order; junction bases with no gene match: 2. The CDR3 extends over 13 amino acids. Germline loops: CDR1 MNHEY, CDR2 SVGAGI. CDR3 bases: TGTGCCAGCAGTTTCGACAGGGGTCAGCCCCAGCATTTT. Translating gives CASSFDRGQPQHF.

This clonotype has just a few counts. The chain combines TRBV19 with TRBJ1-5, with TRBD1 matching over 8 bases. The trim removed 4 bases at V and 0 bases at J, leaving 8 bases unmatched. There are 17 residues in the CDR3. Germline V gives CDR1 LNHDA, CDR2 SQIVND (reference sequence). CDR3 amino acids: CASSTGQGSYSNQPQHF. The CDR3, as DNA: TGTGCCAGTAGTACCGGACAGGGAAGCTATAGCAATCAGCCCCAGCATTTT.

This clonotype was detected only a few times. The chain joins TRBV3-1 to TRBJ1-4; D unclear. From germline, CDR1 is LGHDT and CDR2 YNNKEL (reference sequence). Trimming took off 0 bases at V and 7 bases at J, with 9 bases between the two ends. The CDR3 consists of 14 residues. The CDR3 nucleotides read TGTGCCAGCAGCCAAGATAGAGTCAGTGAAAAACTGTTTTTT. It is translated as CASSQDRVSEKLFF.

This clonotype was observed once. The chain joins TRBV6-9 to TRBJ1-4; D remains ambiguous. The germline CDR1 and CDR2 sequences are MNHGY and SVAAGI. The CDR3 contains 13 residues. V lost 3 bases and J lost 5, with 7 bases in between. The CDR3 reads CASSYPGNEKLFF. Written as DNA, the CDR3 is TGTGCCAGCAGTTACCCCGGAAATGAAAAACTGTTTTTT.

Worth noting for this clonotype: This clone may be a read error of a much larger clone one base away. Since the CDR3 does not end with the conserved phenylalanine or tryptophan, this likely comes from a read error. The J gene is TRBJ1-1, the V gene TRBV29-1; tentative D call: TRBD1 (6 bases). This CDR3 has 13 amino acids. The germline CDR1 and CDR2 sequences are SQVTM and ANQGSEA. V was shortened by 6 bases and J by 1 base, with 12 bases between the two germline ends. CDR3 coding DNA: TGCAGCGTCTTACCGGGACAGAACACTGAAGCTTTCCTT. Protein: CSVLPGQNTEAFL.

The sample holds one count of this clonotype. The chain combines TRBV15 with TRBJ1-5, with D perhaps TRBD1 (6 bases). The CDR3 totals 15 residues. V lost 5 bases to trimming and J lost 3 bases, with 14 bases between them. The germline V gene has CDR1 LNHNV and CDR2 YYDKDF (reference sequence). CDR3 bases: TGTGCCACCAGCCAAGAGAGACAGGTCAATCAGCCCCAGCATTTT. Residues: CATSQERQVNQPQHF.

This clonotype has a handful of counts. This chain joins TRBV3-1 and TRBJ2-7, with 9 bases fitting TRBD1. The J segment lost 4 bases and the V segment lost 4 bases, leaving 8 bases of the junction unmatched. The germline CDR1 and CDR2 sequences are LGHDT and YNNKEL (reference sequence). This CDR3 is built from 15 residues. CDR3 DNA sequence: TGTGCCAGCAGCCTTTGGGACAGGGCCCAATACGAGCAGTACTTC. Protein: CASSLWDRAQYEQYF.

This clonotype was seen repeatedly, ten times or more. J is TRBJ2-2 and V is TRBV6-1; TRBD2 agrees at 9 bases. The CDR3 spans 14 residues. Germline V gives CDR1 MNHNS, CDR2 SASEGT. V trimming: 9 bases; J trimming: 7 bases; junction bases outside the gene matches: 9. CDR3 nucleotide sequence: TGTGCCAGTAAAAGACTAGCGGAACTCGGGGAGCTGTTTTTT. Translating it yields CASKRLAELGELFF.

In its sample, this clonotype was seen a few times. The chain carries TRBV12-3 or TRBV12-4 and TRBJ2-7, with 7 bases matching TRBD2. CDR3 length: 13 residues. Losses at the gene ends were 6 bases for V and 9 bases for J; bases not matched to a gene: 11. The CDR3 protein is CASSSDYAGVQYF. CDR3 in DNA: TGTGCCAGCAGCTCGGACTACGCGGGGGTGCAGTACTTC.

CDR3 sequence: CASSLGGLAGSYNEQFF. CDR3 DNA: TGTGCCAGCAGTTTAGGGGGACTAGCGGGCTCCTACAATGAGCAGTTCTTC. V gene TRBV28 combines with J gene TRBJ2-1, with 12 bases identical to TRBD2. Trimming took 2 bases from V and 0 from J; bases not matched to a gene: 2. This CDR3 has 17 residues. CDR1 is MDHEN, CDR2 SYDVKM, per germline.

This rearrangement joins TRBV4-1 to TRBJ1-2, with D perhaps TRBD1 (5 bases). The CDR3 has 12 residues. Trimming stripped 4 bases from V and 7 bases from J, with 10 bases between. Germline loops: CDR1 MGHRA, CDR2 YSYEKL. The CDR3, as DNA: TGCGCCAGCAGCCGACTGCAGGGTGGCTACACCTTC. Translated, it gives CASSRLQGGYTF.

This clonotype turned up a few times. The V and J genes are TRBV25-1 and TRBJ1-6; D is undetermined. V was cut by 1 base and J by 3 bases, with 13 bases left in between. The CDR3 sequence is 17 residues long. Germline CDR1 and CDR2: MGHDK and SYGVNS. The CDR3 is CASSEFGTSNYNSPLHF. DNA of the CDR3: TGTGCCAGCAGTGAATTCGGCACGAGCAACTATAATTCACCCCTCCACTTT.